This is a list of T cell receptor beta chains from one sample in a study of regulatory T cells in long-lasting Graves disease. In TCRdb, the multiplex PCR reads were re-called with MiXCR into one record per CDR3 protein. In the table there are over 650,000 distinct CDR3 sequences, around 30% of which are singletons. Sample: peripheral blood mononuclear cells (PBMCs), taken when the disease was refractory, from a patient treated with antithyroid drugs. The source of these receptors is a female donor with Graves disease. Each CDR3 is given with its conserved first and last residue. D genes are given only for firm matches. Size values are once, few and many counts, or a class for expanded clones, and some rows have none.

j_call v_call d_call clone_size cdr3_aa cdr3_nt
TRBJ2-7 TRBV19 TRBD2 - CASSIPSGRDVEQYF TGTGCCAGTAGTATCCCTAGCGGGAGAGATGTCGAGCAGTACTTC
TRBJ1-2 TRBV6-1 - few CASSEPPGAGYTF TGTGCCAGCAGTGAACCACCTGGGGCTGGCTACACCTTC
TRBJ1-2 TRBV4-2 - - CASSQSGQNYGYTF TGTGCCAGCAGCCAGTCGGGACAAAACTATGGCTACACCTTC
TRBJ1-6 TRBV28 - few CASSFGRGIQSSYNSPLHF TGTGCCAGCAGTTTCGGCCGGGGCATTCAGAGCTCCTATAATTCACCCCTCCACTTT
TRBJ1-1 TRBV28 TRBD1 many CASSFSPRTGGEAFF TGTGCCAGCAGTTTTTCCCCAAGGACAGGAGGAGAAGCTTTCTTT
TRBJ1-4 TRBV29-1 - - CSVEAGHEKLFF TGCAGCGTTGAGGCGGGGCACGAAAAACTGTTTTTT
TRBJ2-1 TRBV6-5 - - CASSYIAGYNEQFF TGTGCCAGCAGTTACATAGCAGGATACAATGAGCAGTTCTTC
TRBJ2-5 TRBV6-1 - - CASSRDGETQYF TGTGCCAGCAGCAGGGATGGCGAGACCCAGTACTTC
TRBJ1-1 TRBV7-9 - few CASSPEVRGAEAFF TGTGCCAGCAGCCCGGAAGTGCGGGGGGCGGAAGCTTTCTTT
TRBJ2-7 TRBV6-2/TRBV6-3 - - CASSYGTTYYEQYF TGTGCCAGCAGCTACGGGACAACCTACTACGAGCAGTACTTC
TRBJ1-1 TRBV7-2 - many CASSLWTANTEAFF TGTGCCAGCAGCTTATGGACAGCGAACACTGAAGCTTTCTTT
TRBJ1-5 TRBV20-1 - many CSARPGPVRAAQHF TGCAGTGCTAGGCCGGGACCGGTGAGGGCCGCCCAGCATTTT
TRBJ1-5 TRBV19 - - CASSRRGPQPQHF TGTGCCAGTAGTAGACGCGGGCCTCAGCCCCAGCATTTT
TRBJ2-2 TRBV29-1 TRBD2 - CSVESSGLADTGELFF TGCAGCGTTGAATCTAGTGGACTAGCGGACACCGGGGAGCTGTTTTTT
TRBJ1-1 TRBV6-1 - many CASTRDKNTEAFF TGTGCCAGCACCAGAGACAAGAACACTGAAGCTTTCTTT
TRBJ1-5 TRBV19 - - CASSMLGRDSQPQHF TGTGCCAGTAGTATGTTGGGCAGGGATTCTCAGCCCCAGCATTTT
TRBJ1-4 TRBV7-9 TRBD1 - CASRGTAATNEKLFF TGTGCCAGCCGAGGGACAGCTGCAACTAATGAAAAACTGTTTTTT
TRBJ2-7 TRBV12-3/TRBV12-4 TRBD1 many CASSPTGGQGYEQYF TGTGCCAGCAGTCCGACGGGGGGACAGGGCTACGAGCAGTACTTC
TRBJ1-2 TRBV2 TRBD1 few CASSPDRHYGYTF TGTGCCAGCAGCCCGGACAGGCACTATGGCTACACCTTC
TRBJ1-2 TRBV5-1 TRBD1 - CASRTDRVSSDGYTF TGCGCCAGCAGAACCGACAGGGTTTCATCTGATGGCTACACCTTC
TRBJ1-5 TRBV28 TRBD1 - CASSPTTGADQPQHF TGTGCCAGCAGTCCGACTACAGGGGCGGATCAGCCCCAGCATTTT
TRBJ2-2 TRBV5-1 - few CASSMTENTGELFF TGCGCCAGCAGCATGACAGAGAACACCGGGGAGCTGTTTTTT
TRBJ2-7 TRBV6-1 - - CASGPSSAGSEQYF TGTGCCAGCGGCCCCTCTTCGGCGGGGTCGGAGCAGTACTTC
TRBJ2-5 TRBV15 - few CATSREQVAATQYF TGTGCCACCAGCAGAGAACAGGTCGCAGCTACCCAGTACTTC
TRBJ1-2 TRBV3-1 TRBD1 - CASSQVRDRDGYTF TGTGCCAGCAGCCAAGTGAGAGACAGGGATGGCTACACCTTC
TRBJ1-4 TRBV9 - - CASSVEPRSSDEKLFF TGTGCCAGCAGCGTCGAGCCGCGTTCCTCAGATGAAAAACTGTTTTTT
TRBJ1-1 TRBV6-5 - - CASSYSVGRQTEAFF TGTGCCAGCAGTTACTCCGTCGGCAGACAGACTGAAGCTTTCTTT
TRBJ1-2 TRBV28 - few CASSFLRGGYTF TGTGCCAGCAGTTTCCTCAGGGGTGGCTACACCTTC
TRBJ1-2 TRBV7-9 - - CASTQTGHGYTF TGTGCCAGCACTCAGACAGGACATGGCTACACCTTC
TRBJ1-2 TRBV3-1 TRBD1 few CASSQGTGDGYTF TGTGCCAGCAGCCAAGGGACAGGCGATGGCTACACCTTC
TRBJ1-5 TRBV5-1 - - CASSLGGEDQPQHF TGCGCCAGCAGCTTGGGAGGGGAGGATCAGCCCCAGCATTTT
TRBJ2-4 TRBV7-9 - once CASSNDRAKNIQYF TGTGCCAGCAGCAACGATAGGGCCAAAAACATTCAGTACTTC
TRBJ1-1 TRBV12-3/TRBV12-4 - few CASSSGLPEAFF TGTGCCAGCAGTTCGGGACTCCCTGAAGCTTTCTTT
TRBJ1-4 TRBV5-1 - - CASSRVGYGANEKLFF TGCGCCAGCAGCCGGGTAGGGTACGGAGCTAATGAAAAACTGTTTTTT
TRBJ1-5 TRBV15 - - CATSSVQGYQPQHF TGTGCCACCAGCAGCGTACAGGGCTATCAGCCCCAGCATTTT
TRBJ2-6 TRBV6-5 - few CASSYGGISGANVLTF TGTGCCAGCAGTTATGGCGGTATCTCTGGGGCCAACGTCCTGACTTTC
TRBJ1-2 TRBV2 - few CASTKSTLSYGYTF TGTGCCAGTACTAAAAGTACACTCTCTTATGGCTACACCTTC
TRBJ1-1 TRBV19 TRBD1 - CASSMGRTGRMYTEAFF TGTGCCAGTAGTATGGGTAGGACAGGGAGAATGTACACTGAAGCTTTCTTT
TRBJ1-1 TRBV12-3/TRBV12-4 TRBD1 - CASSFSLGTGGVTEAFF TGTGCCAGCAGTTTTAGTCTTGGGACAGGGGGTGTCACTGAAGCTTTCTTT
TRBJ2-7 TRBV28 - few CASSRTGGVWGEQYF TGTGCCAGCAGTAGAACAGGGGGGGTGTGGGGCGAGCAGTACTTC
TRBJ1-2 TRBV28 - few CASSFGFLGGGGYGYTF TGTGCCAGCAGTTTTGGTTTTTTAGGAGGGGGTGGCTATGGCTACACCTTC
TRBJ1-4 TRBV5-1 - few CASSRWTEPNEKLFF TGCGCCAGCAGCCGATGGACAGAACCTAATGAAAAACTGTTTTTT
TRBJ2-5 TRBV18 TRBD2 - CASSPTSGNQETQYF TGTGCCAGCTCACCGACTAGCGGAAACCAAGAGACCCAGTACTTC
TRBJ1-4 TRBV3-1 - few CASSQVAGRNEKLFF TGTGCCAGCAGCCAAGTTGCGGGGAGAAATGAAAAACTGTTTTTT
TRBJ1-1 TRBV7-9 TRBD1 - CASSHQGQLNTEAFF TGTGCCAGCAGCCACCAGGGACAGCTTAACACTGAAGCTTTCTTT
TRBJ1-1 TRBV3-1 TRBD1 - CASSQGQGHTEAFF TGTGCCAGCAGCCAAGGACAGGGCCACACTGAAGCTTTCTTT
TRBJ2-2 TRBV12-3/TRBV12-4 TRBD2 - CASSFVLAGAGELFF TGTGCCAGCAGTTTTGTGCTAGCGGGAGCCGGGGAGCTGTTTTTT